This TCR beta chain emerged from a study of spatial heterogeneity in lung cancer. Turning to the study itself: There were consistently more beta-chain sequences detected than alpha-chain sequences. Averaged across combinations, each unique TCR and UMI pairing appeared more than ten times in raw reads, which were uncorrected.

Unique molecular identifiers, one per molecule, were present on every TCR cDNA molecule. TCRdb reanalysed the 5' RACE reads using MiXCR and keeps one entry per CDR3 protein. The sample includes fewer than 15,000 distinct CDR3 sequences, around 5.2% of them seen just once. Time point of the sample: sample taken at primary tumor resection. Frozen PBMC, nontumor lung or tumor provided whole RNA, which was sequenced unsorted. The donors were 72 patients with non-small cell lung cancer that was early-stage and untreated. As for this clonotype: The library was built for alpha chains, so this beta chain is an off-target read and its size means little.

The clonotype comes from a human donor with early-stage non-small cell lung cancer. Sequencing was performed on lung tumor tissue, taken at surgery.

The CDR3 loop reads CASSLAGTQETQYF. Written as DNA, the CDR3 is TGTGCCAGCAGCTTGGCCGGGACCCAAGAGACCCAGTACTTC. The chain combines TRBV7-2 with TRBJ2-5, with D perhaps assigned TRBD1 or TRBD2 (5 bases each). Germline CDR1 and CDR2: SGHTA and FQGNSA. Trimming cost V 3 bases and J 1 base, with 9 bases left between them. CDR3 length equals 14 residues.